This T cell receptor beta chain was identified during a study of T cell changes during pregnancy in multiple sclerosis. This clone was observed a few times. Data came from immunoSEQ multiplex PCR; TCRdb stores just in-frame clones and leaves some out. The sample has over 85,000 clones, 85% to 95% seen once; the top ten hold around 2%. The material sequenced was peripheral blood, taken in the first trimester of pregnancy. This receptor was taken from a female donor in good health, enrolled as a control in a pregnancy study.

CDR3 DNA: TGTGCCTGGAGTGTACAGAGGGACACTGAAGCTTTCTTT. As protein: CAWSVQRDTEAFF. The rearrangement links TRBV30 to TRBJ1-1; no firm D call. V was shortened by 0 bases and J by 3 bases, with 8 bases between the two germline ends. This CDR3 spans 13 amino acids. The V gene's germline CDR1 is GTSNPN and CDR2 SVGIG (reference sequence).